The source of this T cell receptor beta chain is a study of blood T cell repertoires in COVID-19. Study context: COVID-19 samples from acute and convalescent phases originated in the United States, Italy and Spain.

The Seattle patients, enrolled during active infection, were followed longitudinally. V lost 2 bases and J lost 2; bases outside the gene matches: 11. The germline V gene encodes CDR1 LGHNA and CDR2 YSLEER. This CDR3 region has 19 residues. Under the authors' procedure: Estimated nucleated cell counts came from reference gene primer amplification. Libraries were prepared by immunoSEQ multiplex PCR; TCRdb keeps only in-frame clonotypes and omits some of them. From that table come the V and J calls and clone size; the DNA was used to work out D and trimming. The data contain about 220,000 clones, about 82% of them seen just once; the ten biggest clones take up roughly 2.2%.

Sequenced: peripheral blood. The receptor was derived from a woman in her sixties or seventies with COVID-19, enrolled during active disease. The chain links TRBV4-3 to TRBJ1-3, with 11 bases lining up with TRBD1. This CDR3 is CASSQRDRGEIDTGNTIYF. DNA for the CDR3: TGCGCCAGCAGCCAAAGGGACAGGGGGGAGATAGATACTGGAAACACCATATATTTT.